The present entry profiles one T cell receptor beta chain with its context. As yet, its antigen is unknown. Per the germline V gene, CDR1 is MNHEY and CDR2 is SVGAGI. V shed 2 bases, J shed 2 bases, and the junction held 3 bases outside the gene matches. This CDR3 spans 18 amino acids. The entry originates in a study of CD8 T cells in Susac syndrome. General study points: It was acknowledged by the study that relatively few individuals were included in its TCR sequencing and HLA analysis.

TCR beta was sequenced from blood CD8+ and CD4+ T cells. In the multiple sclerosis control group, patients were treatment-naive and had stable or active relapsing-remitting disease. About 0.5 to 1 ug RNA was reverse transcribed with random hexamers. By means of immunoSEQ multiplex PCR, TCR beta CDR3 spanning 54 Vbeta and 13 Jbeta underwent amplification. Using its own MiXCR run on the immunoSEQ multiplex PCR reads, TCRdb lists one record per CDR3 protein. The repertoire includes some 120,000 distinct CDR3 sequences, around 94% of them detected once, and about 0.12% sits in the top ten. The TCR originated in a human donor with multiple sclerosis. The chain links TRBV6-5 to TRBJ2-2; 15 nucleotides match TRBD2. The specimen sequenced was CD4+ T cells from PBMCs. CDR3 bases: TGTGCCAGCAGTTACGGGGGACTAGCGGGAGGTAACACCGGGGAGCTGTTTTTT. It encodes CASSYGGLAGGNTGELFF.